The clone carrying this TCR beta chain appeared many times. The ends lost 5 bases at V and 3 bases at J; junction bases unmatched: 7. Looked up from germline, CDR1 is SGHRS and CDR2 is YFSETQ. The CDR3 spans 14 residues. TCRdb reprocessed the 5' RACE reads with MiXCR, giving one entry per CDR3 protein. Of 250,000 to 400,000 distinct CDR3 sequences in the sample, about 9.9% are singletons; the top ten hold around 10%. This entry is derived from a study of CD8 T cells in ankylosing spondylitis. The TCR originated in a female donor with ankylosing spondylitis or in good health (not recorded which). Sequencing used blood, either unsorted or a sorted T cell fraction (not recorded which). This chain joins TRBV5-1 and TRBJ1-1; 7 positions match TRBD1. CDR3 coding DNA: TGCGCCAGCAGGCTACAGGGGAGGGACACTGAAGCTTTCTTT. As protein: CASRLQGRDTEAFF.